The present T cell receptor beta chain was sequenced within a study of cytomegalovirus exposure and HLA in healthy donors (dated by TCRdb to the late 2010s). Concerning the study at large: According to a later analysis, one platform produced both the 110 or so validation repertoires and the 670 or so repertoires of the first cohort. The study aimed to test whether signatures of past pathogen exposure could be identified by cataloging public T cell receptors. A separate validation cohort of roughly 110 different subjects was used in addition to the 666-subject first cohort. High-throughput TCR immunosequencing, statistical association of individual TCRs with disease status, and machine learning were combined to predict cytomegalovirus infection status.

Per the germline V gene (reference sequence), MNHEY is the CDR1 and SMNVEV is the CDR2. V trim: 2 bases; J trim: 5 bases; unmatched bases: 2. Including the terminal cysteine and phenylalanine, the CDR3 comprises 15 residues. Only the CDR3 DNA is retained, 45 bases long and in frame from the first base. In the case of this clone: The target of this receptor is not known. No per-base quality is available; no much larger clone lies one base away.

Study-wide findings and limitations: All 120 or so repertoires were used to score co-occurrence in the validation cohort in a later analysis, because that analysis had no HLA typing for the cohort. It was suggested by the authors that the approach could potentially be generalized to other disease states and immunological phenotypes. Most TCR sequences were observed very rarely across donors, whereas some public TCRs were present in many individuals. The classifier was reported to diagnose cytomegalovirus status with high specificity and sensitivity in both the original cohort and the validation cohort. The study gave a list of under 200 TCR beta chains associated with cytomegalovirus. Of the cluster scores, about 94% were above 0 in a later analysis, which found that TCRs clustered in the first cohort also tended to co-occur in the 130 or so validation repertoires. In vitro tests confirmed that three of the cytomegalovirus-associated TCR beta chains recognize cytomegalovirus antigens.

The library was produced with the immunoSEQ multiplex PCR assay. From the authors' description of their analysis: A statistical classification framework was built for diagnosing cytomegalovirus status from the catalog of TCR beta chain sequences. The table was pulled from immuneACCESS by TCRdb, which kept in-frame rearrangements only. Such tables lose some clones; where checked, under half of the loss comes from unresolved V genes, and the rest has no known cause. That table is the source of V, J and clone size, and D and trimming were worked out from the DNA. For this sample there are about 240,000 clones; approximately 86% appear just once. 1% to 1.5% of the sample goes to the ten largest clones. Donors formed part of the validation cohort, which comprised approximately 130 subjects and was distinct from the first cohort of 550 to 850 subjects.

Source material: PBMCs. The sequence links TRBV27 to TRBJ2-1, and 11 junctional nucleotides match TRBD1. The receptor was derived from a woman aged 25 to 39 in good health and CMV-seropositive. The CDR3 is CASSLGTGGDNEQFF. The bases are TGTGCCAGCAGTTTAGGGACAGGGGGTGACAATGAGCAGTTCTTC.